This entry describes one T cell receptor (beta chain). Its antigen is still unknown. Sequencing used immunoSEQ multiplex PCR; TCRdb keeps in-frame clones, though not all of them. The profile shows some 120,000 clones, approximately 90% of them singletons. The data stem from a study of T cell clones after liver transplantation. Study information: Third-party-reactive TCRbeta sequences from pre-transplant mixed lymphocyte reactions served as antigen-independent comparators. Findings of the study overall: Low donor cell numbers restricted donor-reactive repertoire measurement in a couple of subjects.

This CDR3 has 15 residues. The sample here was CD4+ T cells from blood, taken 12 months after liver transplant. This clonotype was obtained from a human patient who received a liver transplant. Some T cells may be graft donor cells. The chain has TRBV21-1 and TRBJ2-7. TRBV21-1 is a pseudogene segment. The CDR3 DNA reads TGTGCCAGCAGCAAAGAGTCGGAAAGGGCCTACGAGCAGTACTTC. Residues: CASSKESERAYEQYF.